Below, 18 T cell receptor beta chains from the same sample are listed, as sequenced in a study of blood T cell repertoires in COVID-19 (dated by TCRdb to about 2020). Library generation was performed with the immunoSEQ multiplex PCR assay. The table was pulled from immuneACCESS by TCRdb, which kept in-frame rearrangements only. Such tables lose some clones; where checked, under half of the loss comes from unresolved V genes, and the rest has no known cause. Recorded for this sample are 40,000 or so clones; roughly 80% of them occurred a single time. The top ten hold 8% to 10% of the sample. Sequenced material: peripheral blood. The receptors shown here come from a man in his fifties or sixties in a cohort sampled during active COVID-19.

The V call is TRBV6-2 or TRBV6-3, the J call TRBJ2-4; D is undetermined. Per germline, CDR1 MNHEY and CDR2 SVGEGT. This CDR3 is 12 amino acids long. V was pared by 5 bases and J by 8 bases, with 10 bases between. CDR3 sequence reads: CASSPVPDIQYF. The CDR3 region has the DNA TGTGCCAGCAGTCCCGTTCCTGACATTCAGTACTTC.

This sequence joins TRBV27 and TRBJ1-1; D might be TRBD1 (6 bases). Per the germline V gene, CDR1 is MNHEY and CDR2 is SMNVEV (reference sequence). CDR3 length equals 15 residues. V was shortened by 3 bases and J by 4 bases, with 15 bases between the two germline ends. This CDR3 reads CASSFTSTGSTEAFF. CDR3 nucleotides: TGTGCCAGCAGTTTCACCTCCACAGGGAGCACTGAAGCTTTCTTT.

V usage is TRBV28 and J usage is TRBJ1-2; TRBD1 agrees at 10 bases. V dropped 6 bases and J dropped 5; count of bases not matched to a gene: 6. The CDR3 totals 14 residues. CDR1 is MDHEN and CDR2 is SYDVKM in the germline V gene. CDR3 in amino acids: CASSRRGQGYGYTF. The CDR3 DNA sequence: TGTGCCAGCAGCCGAAGGGGACAGGGGTATGGCTACACCTTC.

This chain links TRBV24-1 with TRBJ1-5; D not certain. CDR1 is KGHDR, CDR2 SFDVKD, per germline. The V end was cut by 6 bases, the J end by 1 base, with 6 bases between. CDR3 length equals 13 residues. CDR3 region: CATSQLSNQPQHF. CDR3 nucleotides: TGTGCCACCAGTCAGTTGAGCAATCAGCCCCAGCATTTT.

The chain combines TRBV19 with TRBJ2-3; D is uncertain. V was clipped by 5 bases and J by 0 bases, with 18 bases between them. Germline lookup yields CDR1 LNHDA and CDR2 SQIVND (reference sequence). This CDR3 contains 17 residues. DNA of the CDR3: TGTGCCAGTAGTCGAAGTGGCGGCGGCACTAGCACAGATACGCAGTATTTT. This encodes CASSRSGGGTSTDTQYF.

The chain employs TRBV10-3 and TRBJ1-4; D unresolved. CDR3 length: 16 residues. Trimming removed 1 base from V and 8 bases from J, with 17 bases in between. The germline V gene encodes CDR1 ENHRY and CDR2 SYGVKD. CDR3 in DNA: TGTGCCATCAGTGAGTGGGGTAGACAAGAGGGCGAAAAACTGTTTTTT. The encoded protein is CAISEWGRQEGEKLFF.

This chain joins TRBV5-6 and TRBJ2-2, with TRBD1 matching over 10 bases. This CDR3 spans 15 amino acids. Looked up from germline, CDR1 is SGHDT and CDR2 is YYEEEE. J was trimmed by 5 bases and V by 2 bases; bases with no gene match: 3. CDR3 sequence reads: CASSFGTGETGELFF. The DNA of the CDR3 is TGTGCCAGCAGCTTTGGGACAGGGGAAACCGGGGAGCTGTTTTTT.

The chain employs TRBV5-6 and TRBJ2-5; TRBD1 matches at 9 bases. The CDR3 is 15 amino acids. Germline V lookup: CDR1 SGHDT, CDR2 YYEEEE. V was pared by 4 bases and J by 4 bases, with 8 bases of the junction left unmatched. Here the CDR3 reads CASSPGQGLGETQYF. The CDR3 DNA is TGTGCCAGCAGCCCGGGACAGGGATTAGGAGAGACCCAGTACTTC.

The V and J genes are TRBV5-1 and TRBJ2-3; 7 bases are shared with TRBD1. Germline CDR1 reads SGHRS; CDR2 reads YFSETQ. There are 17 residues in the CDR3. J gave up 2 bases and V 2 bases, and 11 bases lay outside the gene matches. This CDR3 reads CASSLPTGASLTDTQYF. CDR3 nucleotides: TGCGCCAGCAGCTTACCTACAGGGGCCTCCCTCACAGATACGCAGTATTTT. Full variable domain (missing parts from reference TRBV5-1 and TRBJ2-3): KAGVTQTPRYLIKTRGQQVTLSCSPISGHRSVSWYQQTPGQGLQFLFEYFSETQRNKGNFPGRFSGRQFSNSRSEMNVSTLELGDSALYLCASSLPTGASLTDTQYFGPGTRLTVL.

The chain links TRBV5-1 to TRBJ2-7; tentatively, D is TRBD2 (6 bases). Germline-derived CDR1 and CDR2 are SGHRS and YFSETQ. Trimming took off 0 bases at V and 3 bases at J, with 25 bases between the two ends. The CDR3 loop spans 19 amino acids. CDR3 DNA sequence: TGCGCCAGCAGCTTGGAGGCTCCTAGAAGAGCGGGTTCCTTCTACGAGCAGTACTTC. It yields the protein CASSLEAPRRAGSFYEQYF.

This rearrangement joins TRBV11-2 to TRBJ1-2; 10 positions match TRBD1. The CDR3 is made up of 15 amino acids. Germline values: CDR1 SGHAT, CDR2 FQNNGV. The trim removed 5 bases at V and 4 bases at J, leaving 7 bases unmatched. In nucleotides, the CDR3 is TGTGCCAGCAGCCCATCGGGACAGGGGTTCTATGGCTACACCTTC. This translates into CASSPSGQGFYGYTF. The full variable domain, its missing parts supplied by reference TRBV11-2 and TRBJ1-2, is EAGVAQSPRYKIIEKRQSVAFWCNPISGHATLYWYQQILGQGPKLLIQFQNNGVVDDSQLPKDRFSAERLKGVDSTLKIQPAKLEDSAVYLCASSPSGQGFYGYTFGSGTRLTVV.

CDR3 sequence reads: CSVTWGGGNEKLFF. The DNA of the CDR3 is TGCAGCGTAACTTGGGGGGGTGGTAATGAAAAACTGTTTTTT. This rearrangement joins TRBV29-1 to TRBJ1-4, with D perhaps matching TRBD1 (5 bases). V lost 6 bases to trimming and J lost 4 bases, with 15 bases between them. CDR3 size: 14 residues. Germline V gene sequence: CDR1 SQVTM, CDR2 ANQGSEA.

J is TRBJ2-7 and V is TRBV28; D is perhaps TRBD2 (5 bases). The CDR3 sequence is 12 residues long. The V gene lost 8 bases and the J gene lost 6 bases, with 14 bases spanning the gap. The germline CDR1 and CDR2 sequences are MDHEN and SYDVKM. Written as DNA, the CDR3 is TGTGCCAGCTTCACGGGGTCCCTCGAGCAGTACTTC. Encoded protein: CASFTGSLEQYF.

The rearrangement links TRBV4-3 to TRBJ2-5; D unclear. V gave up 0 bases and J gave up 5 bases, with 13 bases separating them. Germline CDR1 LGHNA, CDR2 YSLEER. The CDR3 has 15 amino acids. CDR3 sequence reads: CASSQDTRHTETQYF. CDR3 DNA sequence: TGCGCCAGCAGCCAAGATACGCGACATACGGAGACCCAGTACTTC.

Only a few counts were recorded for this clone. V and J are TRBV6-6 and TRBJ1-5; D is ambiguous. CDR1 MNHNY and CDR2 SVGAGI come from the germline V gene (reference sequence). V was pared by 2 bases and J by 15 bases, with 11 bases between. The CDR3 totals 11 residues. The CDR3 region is CASSYDGWRHF. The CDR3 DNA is TGTGCCAGCAGTTACGATGGGTGGAGGCATTTT.

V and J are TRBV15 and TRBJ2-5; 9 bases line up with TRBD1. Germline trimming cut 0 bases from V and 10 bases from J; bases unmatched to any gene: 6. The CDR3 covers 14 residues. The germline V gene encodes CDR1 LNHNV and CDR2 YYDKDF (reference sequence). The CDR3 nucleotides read TGTGCCACCAGCAGAGATCTGGGACAGGGAATCCAGTACTTC. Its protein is CATSRDLGQGIQYF.

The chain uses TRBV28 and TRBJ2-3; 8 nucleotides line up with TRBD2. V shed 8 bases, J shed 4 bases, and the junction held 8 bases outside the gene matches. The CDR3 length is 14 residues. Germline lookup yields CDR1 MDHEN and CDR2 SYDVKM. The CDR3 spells CASGGGRIADTQYF. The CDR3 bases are TGTGCCAGCGGGGGCGGGAGGATAGCAGATACGCAGTATTTT.

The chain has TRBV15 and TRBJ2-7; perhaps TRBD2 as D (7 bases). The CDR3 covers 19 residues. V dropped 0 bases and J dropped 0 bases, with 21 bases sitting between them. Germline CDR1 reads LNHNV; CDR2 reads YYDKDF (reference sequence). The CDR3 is CATSRDRGGSTPRSYEQYF. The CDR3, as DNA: TGTGCCACCAGCAGAGATCGCGGGGGCTCCACACCCCGCTCCTACGAGCAGTACTTC.